The T cell receptor beta chain under discussion was sequenced for a study of cytomegalovirus exposure and HLA in healthy donors. Amplification used 60 Vbeta primers and 13 Jbeta primers. The protocol was immunoSEQ multiplex PCR, while the TCRdb copy is restricted to in-frame clones and leaves out a portion. The sample holds approximately 160,000 clones, around 80% seen once. Losses at the gene ends were 2 bases for V and 2 bases for J; bases not matched to a gene: 0. This CDR3 is 15 amino acids long. CDR1 and CDR2 from the germline V gene are KGHSH and LQKENI. As concerns this clone: No antigen is known for it.

General observations from the study: Segments of the TCR beta V type were, in most cases, productive about 87% or about 30% of the time in an earlier analysis. Within a later analysis, the majority of CMV-associated TCR beta chains appeared HLA-restricted. TRBV6-2, TRBV6-3 and other indistinguishable V segments were excluded. The classifier was said to identify cytomegalovirus status with high specificity and sensitivity.

The TCR was taken from a male donor in good health and CMV-seronegative. Sequencing used PBMCs. V usage is TRBV18 and J usage is TRBJ2-6; the match to TRBD1 covers 7 bases. CDR3 DNA sequence: TGTGCCAGCTCACCAGGACAGGCTGGGGCCAACGTCCTGACTTTC. This encodes CASSPGQAGANVLTF.